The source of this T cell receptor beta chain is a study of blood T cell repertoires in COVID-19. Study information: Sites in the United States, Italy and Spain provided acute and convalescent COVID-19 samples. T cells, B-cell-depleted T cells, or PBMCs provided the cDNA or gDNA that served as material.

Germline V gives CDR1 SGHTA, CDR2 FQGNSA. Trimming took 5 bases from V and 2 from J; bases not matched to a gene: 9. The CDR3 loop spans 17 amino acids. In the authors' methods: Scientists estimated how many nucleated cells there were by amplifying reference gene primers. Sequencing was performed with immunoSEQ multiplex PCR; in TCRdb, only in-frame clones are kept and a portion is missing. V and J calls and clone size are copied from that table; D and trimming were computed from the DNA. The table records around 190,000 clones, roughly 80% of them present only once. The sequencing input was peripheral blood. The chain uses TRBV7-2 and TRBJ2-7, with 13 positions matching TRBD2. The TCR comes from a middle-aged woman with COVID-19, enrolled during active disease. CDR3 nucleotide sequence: TGTGCCAGCAGCCACCCCACTAGCGGGAGGGCCCCCTACGAGCAGTACTTC. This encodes CASSHPTSGRAPYEQYF. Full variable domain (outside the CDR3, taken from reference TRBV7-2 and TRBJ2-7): GAGVSQSPSNKVTEKGKDVELRCDPISGHTALYWYRQSLGQGLEFLIYFQGNSAPDKSGLPSDRFSAERTGGSVSTLTIQRTQQEDSAVYLCASSHPTSGRAPYEQYFGPGTRLTVT.